This T cell receptor (beta chain) was captured in a study of shared clonotypes between healthy human individuals. The test was conducted at deep level. Clones were read by immunoSEQ multiplex PCR, and TCRdb kept only the in-frame ones, dropping some. This table has roughly 2.5 million clones, 90% to 95% appearing once. The length of the CDR3 is 19 residues. V gave up 0 bases and J gave up 0 bases, with 20 bases separating them. For this clone: Its antigen is still unknown.

The study, taken as a whole, reports: Genetic and exposure-history diversity was limited by the few donors.

The CD4+ fraction was divided into a CD45RA+ naive subset and a CD45RA-negative memory subset. This receptor was identified in a man aged 18 to 29 in good health. The source material was naive CD4+ T cells sorted from blood. Stated subset: CD45RA+ positively selected. The chain carries TRBV23-1 and TRBJ1-2; D call uncertain. TRBV23-1 falls under the ORF class, with uncertain function. The CDR3 DNA is TGCGCCAGCAGTCAATCAGAGCGGCCAACTGGGCCAGCTAACTATGGCTACACCTTC. Encoded protein: CASSQSERPTGPANYGYTF.